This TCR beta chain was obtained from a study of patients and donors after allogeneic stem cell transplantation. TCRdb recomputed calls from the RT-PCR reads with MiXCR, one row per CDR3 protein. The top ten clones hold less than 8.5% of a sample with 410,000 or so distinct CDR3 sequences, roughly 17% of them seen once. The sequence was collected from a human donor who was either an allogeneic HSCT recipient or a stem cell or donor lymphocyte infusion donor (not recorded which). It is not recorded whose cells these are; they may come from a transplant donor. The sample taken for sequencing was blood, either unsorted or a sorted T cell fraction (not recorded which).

The CDR3 spells CASSYSAQGLVFF. The CDR3 nucleotides are TGTGCCAGCAGTTACTCGGCACAGGGTTTAGTGTTCTTC. The chain carries TRBV6-5 and TRBJ2-1, with a weak D call TRBD1 (6 bases). Deletions cut 0 bases from V and 15 bases from J, with 15 bases between. The CDR3 totals 13 residues. CDR1 and CDR2 from the germline V gene are MNHEY and SVGAGI.